These 18 T cell receptor beta chains were all obtained from the same sample, sequenced in a study of T cells in tuberculosis. The data were produced by immunoSEQ multiplex PCR, yet TCRdb's version contains in-frame clones alone and is incomplete. The table has tens of thousands of clones, more than 85% seen once. Time point described: new active TB diagnosis, blood taken before or within 7 days of starting treatment. The specimen comprised PBMCs, sampled at tuberculosis diagnosis. The origin of the receptors is an adult with tuberculosis.

This chain links TRBV30 with TRBJ1-5; D is unresolved. The CDR3 totals 16 residues. Germline V gene lookup returns CDR1 GTSNPN and CDR2 SVGIG (reference sequence). V was trimmed by 1 base and J by 5 bases, leaving 18 bases between them. The DNA for the CDR3 is TGTGCCTGGAGTGCCCCTCCCGCGGGAGGGTATCAGCCCCAGCATTTT. It yields the protein CAWSAPPAGGYQPQHF.

V usage is TRBV15 and J usage is TRBJ2-5, with TRBD1 matching 7 bases. V trimming: 0 bases; J trimming: 7 bases; junction bases outside the gene matches: 5. Per germline, CDR1 LNHNV and CDR2 YYDKDF (reference sequence). This CDR3 is 14 amino acids long. The DNA of the CDR3 is TGTGCCACCAGCAGAGATAGGGGGCAGGGGACCCAGTACTTC. Translation: CATSRDRGQGTQYF.

This sequence joins TRBV4-2 and TRBJ2-7; 10 nucleotides agree with TRBD2. There are 15 residues in the CDR3. Germline V gene lookup returns CDR1 LGHNA and CDR2 YNFKEQ. Trimming removed 1 base from V and 4 bases from J; junction bases left unmatched: 4. The chain's CDR3 is CASSQVASGGYEQYF. CDR3 nucleotides: TGTGCCAGCAGCCAAGTCGCTAGCGGGGGATACGAGCAGTACTTC.

V gene TRBV11-2 combines with J gene TRBJ2-1; 10 bases align to TRBD2. J gave up 3 bases and V 4 bases, and 3 bases lay outside the gene matches. This CDR3 spans 15 amino acids. The germline gives CDR1 SGHAT, CDR2 FQNNGV. In DNA, the CDR3 is TGTGCCAGCAGCTCAGTAGCGGGGGGCTACAATGAGCAGTTCTTC. This codes for CASSSVAGGYNEQFF.

The rearrangement links TRBV10-2 to TRBJ2-3; TRBD2 matches 8 bases. V was pared by 2 bases and J by 5 bases, with 24 bases of the junction left unmatched. The CDR3 extends over 21 amino acids. Germline V gene data show CDR1 as WSHSY and CDR2 as SAAADI. CDR3 region: CASSERLFLVAGNQRRDTQYF. The DNA of the CDR3 is TGCGCCAGCAGTGAGAGGCTGTTCCTAGTAGCGGGGAACCAACGGAGAGATACGCAGTATTTT.

The chain uses TRBV30 and TRBJ1-2, with 12 bases lining up with TRBD1. V lost 7 bases to trimming and J lost 8 bases; unmatched junction nucleotides: 11. CDR1 and CDR2 from the germline V gene are GTSNPN and SVGIG (reference sequence). The CDR3 runs 14 residues. The CDR3 protein is CASDPGTGGGGYTF. CDR3 bases: TGTGCCTCCGACCCCGGGACAGGGGGCGGGGGCTACACCTTC.

This clone appeared a single time. This chain uses TRBV27 with TRBJ1-4, with D unclear. Germline lookup yields CDR1 MNHEY and CDR2 SMNVEV (reference sequence). The CDR3 is 15 amino acids. The ends were cut back, 1 base at V and 0 bases at J, with 6 bases in the middle. This CDR3 is CASSLLSATNEKLFF. CDR3 sequence (DNA): TGTGCCAGCAGTTTATTAAGCGCAACTAATGAAAAACTGTTTTTT.

The chain carries TRBV6-1 and TRBJ1-1; a weak D match, TRBD1 (6 bases). The CDR3 is 13 amino acids. The V gene's germline CDR1 is MNHNS and CDR2 SASEGT. V was trimmed by 5 bases and J by 1 base, leaving 8 bases between them. In DNA, the CDR3 is TGTGCCAGCAGTAAACAGGGGAACACTGAAGCTTTCTTT. Its translation: CASSKQGNTEAFF.

This chain connects TRBV11-3 to TRBJ2-7; 7 bases are a match to TRBD1. CDR3 length: 13 amino acids. Trimming took 5 bases from V and 2 from J; bases not matched to a gene: 3. Germline CDR1 is SGHNT and CDR2 is YENEEA. As DNA, the CDR3 is TGTGCCAGCAGCCCACAGGGGACCTACGAGCAGTACTTC. This gives the protein CASSPQGTYEQYF.

This CDR3 is CASSLGWISGETYEQYF. CDR3 bases: TGTGCCAGCAGCTTAGGTTGGATCTCAGGGGAGACCTACGAGCAGTACTTC. This rearrangement joins TRBV11-2 to TRBJ2-7, with D tentatively TRBD1 (6 bases). This CDR3 comprises 17 residues. The V gene lost 1 base and the J gene lost 2 bases, with 18 bases spanning the gap. Germline V lookup: CDR1 SGHAT, CDR2 FQNNGV.

The rearrangement uses TRBV5-1 and TRBJ1-6, with 10 bases identical to TRBD1. Looked up from germline, CDR1 is SGHRS and CDR2 is YFSETQ. The CDR3 contains 15 residues. The ends lost 3 bases at V and 8 bases at J; junction bases unmatched: 5. The CDR3 nucleotides read TGCGCCAGCAGCTCCGGGACAGGGGCATATTCACCCCTCCACTTT. It is translated as CASSSGTGAYSPLHF.

The sample holds a few counts of this clone. The V gene is TRBV11-3, the J gene TRBJ2-7, with D possibly being TRBD1 (6 bases). This CDR3 is built from 15 residues. The V end was cut by 5 bases, the J end by 7 bases, with 21 bases between. Germline V gene lookup returns CDR1 SGHNT and CDR2 YENEEA. In nucleotides, the CDR3 is TGTGCCAGCAGCCGACGAGCTTACAGGGTACGAGAGCAGTACGTC. It is translated as CASSRRAYRVREQYV.

The chain joins TRBV7-2 to TRBJ2-7; 9 bases line up with TRBD1. Germline V lookup: CDR1 SGHTA, CDR2 FQGNSA. The CDR3 sequence is 16 residues long. V was pared by 0 bases and J by 4 bases, with 7 bases of the junction left unmatched. The CDR3 DNA sequence: TGTGCCAGCAGCTTAGCTTTGGGACAGGGTTTATACGAGCAGTACTTC. It specifies CASSLALGQGLYEQYF.

V gene TRBV9 combines with J gene TRBJ1-1, with D uncertain. Trimming removed 0 bases from V and 5 bases from J, with 11 bases in between. Germline lookup yields CDR1 SGDLS and CDR2 YYNGEE. The CDR3 consists of 14 residues. The CDR3 nucleotides are TGTGCCAGCAGCGTAGGATTGCGGGGAACTGAAGCTTTCTTT. It codes for CASSVGLRGTEAFF.

The V gene is TRBV10-2, the J gene TRBJ1-2; possibly TRBD1 for D (5 bases). Germline CDR1 WSHSY, CDR2 SAAADI. Deletions cut 2 bases from V and 4 bases from J, with 11 bases between. CDR3 length: 14 amino acids. CDR3 loop: CASSETATVYGYTF. The CDR3 DNA is TGCGCCAGCAGTGAGACTGCGACAGTCTATGGCTACACCTTC.

The V gene is TRBV30, the J gene TRBJ1-1, with D uncertain. This CDR3 comprises 16 residues. Deletions cut 0 bases from V and 0 bases from J, with 14 bases between. Germline CDR1 GTSNPN, CDR2 SVGIG (reference sequence). CDR3 nucleotide sequence: TGTGCCTGGAGTGTACTTGGGAGATACATGAACACTGAAGCTTTCTTT. This encodes CAWSVLGRYMNTEAFF.

For the CDR3, the DNA is TGTGCCAGCAGTTCCCAGTATGGCTACACCTTC. Translated: CASSSQYGYTF. V usage is TRBV28 and J usage is TRBJ1-2; D gene unclear. Trimming took 4 bases from V and 5 from J, leaving 5 bases between them. The germline V gene encodes CDR1 MDHEN and CDR2 SYDVKM. The CDR3 sequence is 11 residues long.

This chain joins TRBV7-2 and TRBJ1-2; D is unresolved. Trimming pared 8 bases from V and 0 bases from J, leaving 7 bases between. CDR1 is SGHTA, CDR2 FQGNSA, per germline. The CDR3 runs to 12 residues. The CDR3 loop reads CASGDTNYGYTF. As DNA, the CDR3 is TGTGCCAGCGGTGACACTAACTATGGCTACACCTTC. Based on the CDR3 plus reference TRBV7-2 and TRBJ1-2, the full variable domain is GAGVSQSPSNKVTEKGKDVELRCDPISGHTALYWYRQSLGQGLEFLIYFQGNSAPDKSGLPSDRFSAERTGGSVSTLTIQRTQQEDSAVYLCASGDTNYGYTFGSGTRLTVV.